Below, 16 T cell receptor beta chains from the same sample are listed, as sequenced in a study of blood T cell repertoires in COVID-19. Produced via immunoSEQ multiplex PCR; TCRdb's table is partial and in-frame only. The table shows about 68,000 clones, with roughly 86% occurring only once. Sequenced: peripheral blood. The source is a man in his fifties or sixties with acute or convalescent COVID-19.

The chain joins TRBV9 to TRBJ2-3; 12 nucleotides agree with TRBD2. This CDR3 comprises 16 residues. The trim removed 3 bases at V and 3 bases at J, leaving 5 bases unmatched. Germline CDR1 and CDR2: SGDLS and YYNGEE. CDR3 sequence reads: CASSAGGTSGTDTQYF. The CDR3 DNA follows: TGTGCCAGCAGCGCAGGGGGGACTAGCGGGACAGATACGCAGTATTTT.

This clone was observed a single time. The chain uses TRBV4-2 and TRBJ2-3, with D unclear. The V end lost 1 base, the J end lost 6 bases, and 14 bases lay between the germline ends. In germline, CDR1 is LGHNA, CDR2 YNFKEQ. CDR3 size: 15 residues. CDR3 DNA sequence: TGTGCCAGCAGCCAAGGGGCGCAGAGCCGGGATACGCAGTATTTT. This sequence encodes CASSQGAQSRDTQYF.

This rearrangement joins TRBV4-1 to TRBJ2-3, with 9 nucleotides matching TRBD1. The CDR3 has 20 amino acids. Germline CDR1 and CDR2: MGHRA and YSYEKL. V was clipped by 2 bases and J by 4 bases; unmatched bases: 19. CDR3 nucleotides: TGCGCCAGCAGCCAACCTACCGGGACAGGGCAGTGGAGGGGGGCAGATACGCAGTATTTT. Encoded protein: CASSQPTGTGQWRGADTQYF.

V is TRBV27 and J is TRBJ1-5, with D possibly being TRBD1 (6 bases). This CDR3 is 16 amino acids long. Germline V gives CDR1 MNHEY, CDR2 SMNVEV (reference sequence). Trimming shortened V by 5 bases and J by 6 bases, and 20 bases separated the two germline ends. The CDR3 sequence is CASSPEGRGHGQPQHF. The DNA for the CDR3 is TGTGCCAGCAGTCCAGAGGGCAGGGGACACGGTCAGCCCCAGCATTTT.

The chain has TRBV2 and TRBJ1-3; 8 bases align to TRBD1. CDR1 and CDR2 (germline): SNHLY, FYNNEI. The CDR3 sequence is 13 residues long. Trimming removed 6 bases from V and 2 bases from J; junction bases left unmatched: 0. The CDR3 is CASRDRAGNTIYF. The CDR3 DNA sequence: TGTGCCAGCAGGGACAGGGCTGGAAACACCATATATTTT.

This chain uses TRBV21-1 with TRBJ1-6; TRBD1 is the table's D call and was not checked against the DNA. TRBV21-1 is a known pseudogene. This CDR3 spans 17 amino acids. The CDR3 bases are TGTGCCAGCAGCTCGAAAAACTGGGGCAGGGAAGTTGATCCCCTCCACTTT. Residues: CASSSKNWGREVDPLHF.

In this sample, this clone turned up a few times. V is TRBV11-1 and J is TRBJ2-7, with D possibly matching TRBD1 (5 bases). Germline V gene data show CDR1 as SGHAT and CDR2 as FQDESV (reference sequence). This CDR3 is built from 15 residues. Trimming took 2 bases from V and 0 from J, leaving 11 bases between them. The CDR3 nucleotides are TGTGCCAGCAGCTTATCAGGGCTCATCTCCTACGAGCAGTACTTC. Amino acid sequence: CASSLSGLISYEQYF.

The V call is TRBV9, the J call TRBJ2-5, with D possibly matching TRBD2 (5 bases). The CDR3 totals 15 residues. The germline V and J ends were trimmed by 3 bases and 5 bases, with 17 bases remaining between them. The germline gives CDR1 SGDLS, CDR2 YYNGEE. For the CDR3, the DNA is TGTGCCAGCAGCGCCACGGGCCCGGAGGAGGAGACCCAGTACTTC. It translates to CASSATGPEEETQYF.

The chain joins TRBV28 to TRBJ1-3, with a tentative D call TRBD1 (6 bases). Deletions cut 2 bases from V and 4 bases from J, with 12 bases between. Per germline, CDR1 MDHEN and CDR2 SYDVKM. The CDR3 runs to 15 residues. CDR3 in amino acids: CASSLGTSQGNTIYF. CDR3 nucleotide sequence: TGTGCCAGCAGTTTAGGGACAAGCCAAGGAAACACCATATATTTT.

In this sample, this clone turned up a few times. The CDR3 coding sequence is TGTGCCAGCAGCTTACGCGAGGGGGCTAATGAAAAACTGTTTTTT. As protein: CASSLREGANEKLFF. The chain employs TRBV7-9 and TRBJ1-4; a weak D match, TRBD1 (6 bases). Germline CDR1 SEHNR, CDR2 FQNEAQ (reference sequence). Trimming pared 2 bases from V and 3 bases from J, leaving 10 bases between. This CDR3 is built from 15 residues.

The chain recombines TRBV7-9 with TRBJ2-1, with D perhaps matching TRBD2 (6 bases). From germline, CDR1 is SEHNR and CDR2 FQNEAQ (reference sequence). V dropped 2 bases and J dropped 3 bases, with 23 bases sitting between them. This CDR3 has 19 residues. CDR3 in amino acids: CASSLRLGMAGRDYNEQFF. The CDR3 nucleotides are TGTGCCAGCAGCTTAAGGTTAGGCATGGCGGGAAGAGACTACAATGAGCAGTTCTTC.

The chain carries TRBV5-4 and TRBJ1-4; 9 bases agree with TRBD1. In germline, CDR1 is SGHNT, CDR2 YYREEE (reference sequence). The CDR3 spans 15 residues. Trimming removed 1 base from V and 4 bases from J; junction bases left unmatched: 2. CDR3 in DNA: TGTGCCAGCAGCTTGACGGGACAGGGTAATGAAAAACTGTTTTTT. It is translated as CASSLTGQGNEKLFF.

The chain recombines TRBV6-5 with TRBJ2-5; TRBD2 matches at 14 bases. The CDR3 has 14 amino acids. Germline-derived CDR1 and CDR2 are MNHEY and SVGAGI. Trimming cost V 8 bases and J 4 bases; bases outside gene matches: 3. CDR3 DNA sequence: TGTGCCAGCGGAGGGACTAGCGGGAGAGAGACCCAGTACTTC. It codes for CASGGTSGRETQYF.

The V gene is TRBV9, the J gene TRBJ2-7; 8 bases match TRBD1. Per germline, CDR1 SGDLS and CDR2 YYNGEE. V lost 4 bases and J lost 7; bases outside the gene matches: 10. The length of the CDR3 is 14 residues. The CDR3 nucleotides read TGTGCCAGCAGCCCCTGGACAGGGACTCAAGAGCAGTACTTC. Protein product: CASSPWTGTQEQYF.

This clone was counted once. The chain couples TRBV28 to TRBJ1-4; D unresolved. Germline loops: CDR1 MDHEN, CDR2 SYDVKM. Trimming pared 3 bases from V and 6 bases from J, leaving 14 bases between. The CDR3 has 15 amino acids. The CDR3: CASSLRAALYEKLFF. DNA of the CDR3: TGTGCCAGCAGTTTGAGGGCAGCATTATATGAAAAACTGTTTTTT.

The genes are TRBV5-6 and TRBJ2-3; 9 positions agree with TRBD2. The CDR3 consists of 16 residues. The V gene's germline CDR1 is SGHDT and CDR2 YYEEEE. Trimming at V came to 0 bases and at J to 0 bases, leaving 2 bases not matched to a gene. The CDR3 spells CASSLALAGSTDTQYF. CDR3 DNA sequence: TGTGCCAGCAGCTTGGCCCTAGCGGGGAGCACAGATACGCAGTATTTT.